The rows below give T cell receptor beta chains drawn from one sample of a study of cytomegalovirus exposure and HLA in healthy donors. Here immunoSEQ multiplex PCR was the method, and the copy in TCRdb shows in-frame clones only, minus some. The sample lists some 190,000 clones; more than 75% were seen once. The sequenced material came from PBMCs. The receptors stem from a man aged 35 to 55 in good health and CMV-seropositive. CDR3s include the opening cysteine and the closing phenylalanine or tryptophan. D genes are given only for firm matches. Part of the rows lack a size; the others show once, few, many or a class for expanded clones.

D	J	V	size	CDR3	DNA
TRBD2	TRBJ2-4	TRBV10-3	-	CAISERPREGLSGGQYF	TGTGCCATCAGTGAGCGACCCAGGGAGGGCCTGAGTGGGGGTCAGTACTTC
TRBD1	TRBJ1-1	TRBV6-5	-	CASSSRDSPNTEAFF	TGTGCCAGCAGCAGTCGGGACAGTCCCAACACTGAAGCTTTCTTT
-	TRBJ1-4	TRBV5-6	-	CASSLEQGRSEKLFF	TGTGCCAGCAGCTTGGAACAGGGTAGGAGTGAAAAACTGTTTTTT
-	TRBJ1-1	TRBV6-5	-	CASSYSAVAGTEAFF	TGTGCCAGCAGTTACTCTGCGGTTGCGGGCACTGAAGCTTTCTTT
TRBD1	TRBJ1-5	TRBV6-6	-	CASSPQGSQPQHF	TGTGCCAGCAGCCCACAGGGGAGTCAGCCCCAGCATTTT
TRBD1	TRBJ2-3	TRBV25-1	-	CASRTGVWDTQYF	TGTGCCAGCAGGACAGGGGTCTGGGATACGCAGTATTTT
TRBD1	TRBJ2-5	TRBV5-1	-	CASSLSPRTGVGETQYF	TGCGCCAGCAGCTTGAGTCCCCGGACAGGGGTGGGGGAGACCCAGTACTTC
TRBD1	TRBJ2-7	TRBV12-5	-	CASGLRDRSSYEQYF	TGTGCTAGTGGTTTGAGGGACAGGAGCTCCTACGAGCAGTACTTC
-	TRBJ1-5	TRBV6-5	-	CASSYSYGSNQPQHF	TGTGCCAGCAGTTACTCGTACGGTAGCAATCAGCCCCAGCATTTT
TRBD2	TRBJ2-7	TRBV5-4	-	CASSLAASGYEQYF	TGTGCCAGCAGCTTGGCCGCTAGCGGCTACGAGCAGTACTTC
-	TRBJ1-4	TRBV7-9	-	CASSPGEFEKLFF	TGTGCCAGCAGCCCGGGGGAGTTTGAAAAACTGTTTTTT
TRBD2	TRBJ2-2	TRBV19	-	CASTSSGRVNTGELFF	TGTGCCAGTACCAGTAGCGGGAGGGTCAACACCGGGGAGCTGTTTTTT
-	TRBJ2-7	TRBV19	-	CASSRRPTDYEQYF	TGTGCCAGTAGTAGACGACCAACAGACTACGAGCAGTACTTC
TRBD2	TRBJ2-7	TRBV7-2	few	CASSPPTGGEQYF	TGTGCCAGCAGCCCTCCCACGGGGGGAGAGCAGTACTTC
-	TRBJ2-7	TRBV5-1	-	CASSLRGADEQYF	TGCGCCAGCAGCTTGCGGGGGGCCGACGAGCAGTACTTC
-	TRBJ1-3	TRBV5-4	-	CASSLGDSGNTIYF	TGTGCCAGCAGCTTGGGAGACTCTGGAAACACCATATATTTT
-	TRBJ2-1	TRBV19	-	CASMAPGSYNEQFF	TGTGCCAGTATGGCCCCCGGGTCCTACAATGAGCAGTTCTTC
TRBD1	TRBJ1-1	TRBV6-5	-	CASRSQNRGGAFF	TGTGCCAGCAGGTCACAGAACAGGGGTGGGGCTTTCTTT